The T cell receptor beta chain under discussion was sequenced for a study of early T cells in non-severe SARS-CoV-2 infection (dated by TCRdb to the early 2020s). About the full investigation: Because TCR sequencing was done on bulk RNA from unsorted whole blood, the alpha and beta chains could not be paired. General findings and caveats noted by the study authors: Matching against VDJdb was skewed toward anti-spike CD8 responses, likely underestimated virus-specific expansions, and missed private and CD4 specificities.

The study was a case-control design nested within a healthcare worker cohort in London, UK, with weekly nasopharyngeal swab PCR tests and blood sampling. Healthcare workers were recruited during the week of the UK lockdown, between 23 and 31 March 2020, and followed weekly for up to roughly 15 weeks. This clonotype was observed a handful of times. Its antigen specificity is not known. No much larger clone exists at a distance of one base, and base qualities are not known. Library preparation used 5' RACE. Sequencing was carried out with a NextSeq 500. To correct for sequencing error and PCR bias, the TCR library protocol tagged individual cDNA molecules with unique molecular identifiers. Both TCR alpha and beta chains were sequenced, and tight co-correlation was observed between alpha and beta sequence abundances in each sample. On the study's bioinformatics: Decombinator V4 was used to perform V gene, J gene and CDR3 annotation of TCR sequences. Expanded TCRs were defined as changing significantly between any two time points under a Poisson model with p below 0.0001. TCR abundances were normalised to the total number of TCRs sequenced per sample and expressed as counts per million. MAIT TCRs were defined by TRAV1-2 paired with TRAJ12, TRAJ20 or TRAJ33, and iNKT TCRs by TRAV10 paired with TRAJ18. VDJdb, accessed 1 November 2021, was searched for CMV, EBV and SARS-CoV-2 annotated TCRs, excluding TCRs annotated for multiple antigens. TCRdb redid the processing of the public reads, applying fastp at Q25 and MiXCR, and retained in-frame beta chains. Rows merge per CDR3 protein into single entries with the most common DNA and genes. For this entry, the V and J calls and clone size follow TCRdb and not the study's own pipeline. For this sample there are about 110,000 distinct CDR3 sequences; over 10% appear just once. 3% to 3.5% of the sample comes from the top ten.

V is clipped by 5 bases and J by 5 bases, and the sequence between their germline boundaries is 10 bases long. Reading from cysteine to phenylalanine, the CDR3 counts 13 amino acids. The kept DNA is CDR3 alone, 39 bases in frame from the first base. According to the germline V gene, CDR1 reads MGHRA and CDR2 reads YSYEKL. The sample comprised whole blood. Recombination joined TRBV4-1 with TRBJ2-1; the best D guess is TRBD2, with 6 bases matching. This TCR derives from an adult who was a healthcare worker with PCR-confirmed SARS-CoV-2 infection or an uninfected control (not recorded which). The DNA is TGCGCCAGCAGCTACGGGGGTAACAATGAGCAGTTCTTC. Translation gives CASSYGGNNEQFF.